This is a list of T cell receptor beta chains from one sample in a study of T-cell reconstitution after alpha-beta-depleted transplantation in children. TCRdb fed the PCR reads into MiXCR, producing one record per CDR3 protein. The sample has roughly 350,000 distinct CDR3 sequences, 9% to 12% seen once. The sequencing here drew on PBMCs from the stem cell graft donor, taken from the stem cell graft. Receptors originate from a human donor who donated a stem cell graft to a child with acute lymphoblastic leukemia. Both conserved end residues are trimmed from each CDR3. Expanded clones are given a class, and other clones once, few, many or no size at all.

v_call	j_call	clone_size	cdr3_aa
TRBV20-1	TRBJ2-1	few	SARGRAGVGNEQF
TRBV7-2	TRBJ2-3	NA	ASSLGLAGGRMNTQY
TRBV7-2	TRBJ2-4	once	ASSLFRQLAKNIQY
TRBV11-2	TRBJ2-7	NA	ASSLDSWLSYEQY
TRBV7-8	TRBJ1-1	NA	ASSLTRQGTEAF
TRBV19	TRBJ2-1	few	ASRSGTGDNEQF
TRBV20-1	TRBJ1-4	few	SARSTANEKLF
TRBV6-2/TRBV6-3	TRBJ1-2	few	ASSYGTGDSYGYT
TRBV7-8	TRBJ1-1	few	ASSLGPWPSGRGNTEAF
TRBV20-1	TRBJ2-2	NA	SARSYRETGELF
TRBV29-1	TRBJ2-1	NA	SVDSGSSYNEQF
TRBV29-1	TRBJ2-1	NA	SLGTSDEQF
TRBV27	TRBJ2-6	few	ASSARVGISGANVLT
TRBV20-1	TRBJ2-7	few	SASYPGGGSYEQY
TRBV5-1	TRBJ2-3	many	ASSLSTDTQY
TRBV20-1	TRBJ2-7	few	SARGLAGTTYEQY